This T cell receptor (beta chain) is from a study of blood T cell repertoires in COVID-19. Overall study: The samples span acute and convalescent COVID-19 from the United States, Italy and Spain.

Method: immunoSEQ multiplex PCR; TCRdb's copy keeps in-frame clones and lacks some. The table lists about 250,000 clones, roughly 80% of them singletons. Losses at the gene ends were 5 bases for V and 9 bases for J; bases not matched to a gene: 10. CDR1 is SGHTA, CDR2 FQGNSA, per germline. The CDR3 is 14 amino acids. The sequence came from a man aged 50 or older with active or convalescent COVID-19. The chain carries TRBV7-2 and TRBJ2-1; 7 bases are a match to TRBD1. The sample consisted of peripheral blood. The CDR3 nucleotides are TGTGCCAGCAGCAAATACAGGGGAAGGGCTGAGCAGTTCTTC. Encoded protein: CASSKYRGRAEQFF.